Following are 11 T cell receptor beta chains from one sample sequenced in a study of cytomegalovirus exposure and HLA in healthy donors. PCR amplification relied on 60 Vbeta primers (plus 13 Jbeta primers). Libraries were prepared by immunoSEQ multiplex PCR; TCRdb keeps only in-frame clonotypes and omits some of them. This table holds some 150,000 clones, about 80% found once. Source material: PBMCs. These receptors all come from a woman between 40 and 55 years old in good health and CMV-seronegative.

The chain is built from TRBV5-4 and TRBJ2-1; 11 bases fit TRBD2. V was clipped by 4 bases and J by 7 bases; unmatched bases: 10. Germline CDR1 reads SGHNT; CDR2 reads YYREEE (reference sequence). CDR3 length equals 16 residues. The CDR3 loop reads CASSAASGRSVNEQFF. DNA of the CDR3: TGTGCCAGCAGCGCCGCTAGCGGGAGGAGTGTAAATGAGCAGTTCTTC. Complete variable domain (other parts from reference TRBV5-4 and TRBJ2-1): ETGVTQSPTHLIKTRGQQVTLRCSSQSGHNTVSWYQQALGQGPQFIFQYYREEENGRGNFPPRFSGLQFPNYSSELNVNALELDDSALYLCASSAASGRSVNEQFFGPGTRLTVL.

This chain uses TRBV9 with TRBJ2-2, with D tentatively TRBD1 (6 bases). The CDR3 is 16 amino acids. The germline V gene encodes CDR1 SGDLS and CDR2 YYNGEE. Trimming cost V 0 bases and J 0 bases, with 9 bases left between them. As DNA, the CDR3 is TGTGCCAGCAGCGTAGCCGAGGGGGCGAACACCGGGGAGCTGTTTTTT. Translating gives CASSVAEGANTGELFF.

The chain uses TRBV7-2 and TRBJ2-3, with 7 bases lining up with TRBD2. Trimming removed 6 bases from V and 1 base from J; junction bases left unmatched: 4. There are 14 residues in the CDR3. Per germline, CDR1 SGHTA and CDR2 FQGNSA. The chain's CDR3 is CASREGGRTDTQYF. As DNA, the CDR3 is TGTGCCAGCAGAGAGGGAGGGCGCACAGATACGCAGTATTTT.

The chain links TRBV29-1 to TRBJ1-1; D is perhaps TRBD1 (6 bases). Germline V gene sequence: CDR1 SQVTM, CDR2 ANQGSEA. Trimming pared 4 bases from V and 0 bases from J, leaving 15 bases between. The length of the CDR3 is 15 residues. The CDR3 is CSVGDGRGLNTEAFF. CDR3 DNA sequence: TGCAGCGTTGGTGACGGCAGGGGACTGAACACTGAAGCTTTCTTT.

The chain carries TRBV15 and TRBJ2-5; TRBD1 might be the D (5 bases). This CDR3 comprises 13 residues. Germline assignment: CDR1 LNHNV and CDR2 YYDKDF (reference sequence). V was clipped by 3 bases and J by 4 bases, with 9 bases between them. The CDR3 here is CATSSTTVETQYF. The CDR3 nucleotides read TGTGCCACCAGCAGTACGACAGTAGAGACCCAGTACTTC.

This rearrangement joins TRBV7-2 to TRBJ2-2, with no clear D. V gave up 2 bases and J gave up 0 bases, with 10 bases separating them. This CDR3 region has 16 residues. Per germline, CDR1 SGHTA and CDR2 FQGNSA. The CDR3 nucleotides read TGTGCCAGCAGCTTATTCGGCGGAGCGAACACCGGGGAGCTGTTTTTT. It codes for CASSLFGGANTGELFF.

The rearrangement links TRBV29-1 to TRBJ2-3, with 7 bases lining up with TRBD1. Germline V gives CDR1 SQVTM, CDR2 ANQGSEA. The CDR3 spans 15 residues. The junction had 8 bases not matched to a gene; V was cut back by 2 bases and J by 3 bases. The CDR3 region is CSVETQGVGTDTQYF. As DNA, the CDR3 is TGCAGCGTTGAAACCCAGGGGGTAGGGACAGATACGCAGTATTTT.

The chain recombines TRBV4-3 with TRBJ2-7; 8 bases map to TRBD2. The V segment lost 2 bases and the J segment 0 bases; nucleotides outside the gene matches: 3. CDR1 is LGHNA, CDR2 YSLEER, per germline. This CDR3 contains 15 residues. The DNA for the CDR3 is TGCGCCAGCAGCCAAACTACTAGCGGCTCCTACGAGCAGTACTTC. Translation gives CASSQTTSGSYEQYF.

This chain connects TRBV4-1 to TRBJ1-2; no definite D call. V was clipped by 1 base and J by 3 bases, with 6 bases between them. From germline, CDR1 is MGHRA and CDR2 YSYEKL. The CDR3 totals 13 residues. The DNA for the CDR3 is TGCGCCAGCAGCCAAGTTTCGGACTATGGCTACACCTTC. This translates into CASSQVSDYGYTF.

V usage is TRBV19 and J usage is TRBJ2-1; D not certain. There are 16 residues in the CDR3. V lost 7 bases and J lost 3, with 19 bases in between. Germline CDR1 LNHDA, CDR2 SQIVND (reference sequence). The CDR3, as DNA: TGTGCCAGTACCTCACCCCACGGCGGCAACTACAATGAGCAGTTCTTC. Translated: CASTSPHGGNYNEQFF.

CDR3 DNA sequence: TGTGCCAGCACCCTAGGACTAGCGGGAGAGTCCGGGGAGCTGTTTTTT. Residues: CASTLGLAGESGELFF. This chain joins TRBV9 and TRBJ2-2; 13 bases map to TRBD2. Trimming at V came to 6 bases and at J to 6 bases, leaving 8 bases not matched to a gene. CDR1 is SGDLS, CDR2 YYNGEE, per germline. The CDR3 has 16 residues.